This entry concerns a single TCR beta chain. The antigen is undetermined. These data belong to a study of Graves' ophthalmopathy and Graves' hyperthyroidism. Study-wide findings and caveats: A classifier, a 13-signature model, separated ophthalmopathy from stable hyperthyroidism with 87.88% sensitivity and around 83% specificity. Prediction of ophthalmopathy progression reached roughly 68% sensitivity and roughly 72% specificity.

Amplification targeted the TCR beta CDR3 regions, with RNA transcripts as the source material. HTBI primers were employed in first-round RT-PCR, then a second-round multiplex PCR followed. Each CDR3 protein gets one entry after TCRdb re-called the multiplex PCR reads with MiXCR. The sample has around 1.1 million distinct CDR3 sequences; about 38% are singletons. From germline, CDR1 is SEHNR and CDR2 FQNEAQ (reference sequence). The V end lost 1 base, the J end lost 11 bases, and 21 bases lay between the germline ends. The CDR3 spans 16 residues. Aged 18 to 65, hyperthyroidism patients had been newly diagnosed, with under 2 months' duration. Orbital computed tomography and thyroid ultrasound, along with TRAb, serum thyroxine and clinical symptoms, underpinned diagnosis.

The receptor's source is an adult man with Graves' hyperthyroidism. The gene calls are TRBV7-9 and TRBJ1-5; maybe TRBD1 (5 bases). Sequences were obtained from peripheral blood or thyroid tissue (not recorded which). CDR3 coding DNA: TGTGCCAGCAGCTTAGGTTTAGGGGAGTACCAAGAGACCCAGCATTTT. Its translation: CASSLGLGEYQETQHF.